The present T cell receptor (beta chain) was sequenced within a study of T cells in Graves' hyperthyroidism and ophthalmopathy. The overall study: Peripheral blood samples were taken at initial diagnosis, prior to any treatment.

This clonotype appeared many times. Its antigen remains unidentified. Every diagnosis used clinical symptoms, serum thyroxine and TRAb, thyroid ultrasound and orbital computed tomography. It was RNA transcripts that yielded the amplified TCR beta CDR3 regions. HTBI primers were the set used in a first-round RT-PCR of the TCR CDR3. TCRdb processed the multiplex PCR reads anew with MiXCR; each CDR3 protein has one entry. The sample has around 690,000 distinct CDR3 sequences, roughly 17% seen once. Study-wide results and caveats: Among clonotypes expanded in thyroid above 0.001, most were also found in blood.

CDR1 is SGHAT, CDR2 FQNNGV, per germline. The V end lost 2 bases, the J end lost 4 bases, and 11 bases lay between the germline ends. The CDR3 totals 15 residues. The J gene is TRBJ1-4, the V gene TRBV11-2, with D unclear. The sample taken for sequencing was blood. This sequence originates from a man aged 50-59 years with Graves' hyperthyroidism. This chain's CDR3 is CASSLLSGFNEKLFF. The CDR3 DNA reads as TGTGCCAGCAGCTTACTCTCAGGATTTAATGAAAAACTGTTTTTT.